This is a list of T cell receptor beta chains from one sample in a study of human T cells and chemical hapten exposure. Each CDR3 protein is one row after TCRdb ran MiXCR on the RACE reads. The table includes about 90,000 distinct CDR3 sequences, approximately 10% detected once. Sequenced material: whole blood, taken in connection with sensitization to the hapten diphenylcyclopropenone (DPC). The receptor set was obtained from a man aged 40-49 years with alopecia areata. Some clones in this sample may be carry-over from other donors' samples. The CDR3 runs from the conserved cysteine through the conserved F or W. D genes are given only for firm matches. The size field is filled for only some rows; it gives once, few, many or a size class.

>many|TRBD1|TRBV6-2/TRBV6-3|TRBJ2-7
CASSSPRTGAGYEQYF
TGTGCCAGCAGTTCCCCCAGGACAGGGGCCGGCTACGAGCAGTACTTC
>NA|NA|TRBV2|TRBJ2-6
CASKTAPLGGANVLTF
TGTGCCAGCAAGACGGCCCCCCTGGGAGGGGCCAACGTCCTGACTTTC
>NA|TRBD1|TRBV5-1|TRBJ2-1
CASSLRQGAKYNEQFF
TGCGCCAGCAGCTTGAGGCAGGGGGCTAAGTACAATGAGCAGTTCTTC
>many|NA|TRBV20-1|TRBJ2-3
CSAGGGRSPGTDTQYF
TGCAGTGCCGGGGGCGGGAGATCTCCGGGGACAGATACGCAGTATTTT
>NA|NA|TRBV28|TRBJ2-7
CASSSSAYEQYF
TGTGCCAGCAGTTCCTCAGCCTACGAGCAGTACTTC
>many|TRBD1|TRBV7-9|TRBJ1-4
CASSEGQGVPNEKLFF
TGTGCCAGCAGCGAAGGACAGGGGGTGCCTAATGAAAAACTGTTTTTT
>few|NA|TRBV30|TRBJ1-1
CAWSPQGYTEAFF
TGTGCCTGGAGCCCCCAGGGGTATACTGAAGCTTTCTTT
>many|NA|TRBV20-1|TRBJ1-5
CSARAMGSNQPQHF
TGCAGTGCTAGAGCGATGGGCAGCAATCAGCCCCAGCATTTT
>many|NA|TRBV7-9|TRBJ1-6
CASSIGTVNSPLHF
TGTGCCAGCAGCATAGGGACGGTGAATTCACCCCTCCACTTT
>many|NA|TRBV5-1|TRBJ1-1
CASSLGWGSDEAFF
TGCGCCAGCAGCTTGGGATGGGGCTCGGATGAAGCTTTCTTT
>NA|TRBD2|TRBV7-3|TRBJ2-5
CASSLSAGVGETQYF
TGTGCCAGCAGCTTAAGTGCGGGAGTTGGAGAGACCCAGTACTTC
>many|NA|TRBV18|TRBJ1-1
CASSQGENTEAFF
TGTGCCAGTAGCCAGGGCGAGAACACTGAAGCTTTCTTT
>NA|TRBD2|TRBV24-1|TRBJ2-3
CATSDPRTSGRTSTDTQYF
TGTGCCACCAGTGATCCCCGGACTAGCGGGAGGACTAGCACAGATACGCAGTATTTT
>NA|NA|TRBV29-1|TRBJ2-1
CSARTSYNEQFF
TGCAGCGCTAGGACATCGTACAATGAGCAGTTCTTC
>NA|NA|TRBV30|TRBJ2-7
CAWSVTGISYEQYF
TGTGCCTGGAGTGTAACCGGGATTTCCTACGAGCAGTACTTC
>NA|TRBD2|TRBV27|TRBJ2-4
CASSPWGLAFGAKNIQYF
TGTGCCAGCAGTCCGTGGGGACTAGCGTTTGGGGCCAAAAACATTCAGTACTTC
>few|NA|TRBV7-9|TRBJ2-3
CASSPGVGPDTQYF
TGTGCCAGCAGCCCCGGGGTCGGTCCAGATACGCAGTATTTT
>many|NA|TRBV20-1|TRBJ1-5
CSARDRGAANQPQHF
TGCAGTGCTAGAGATAGGGGGGCGGCTAATCAGCCCCAGCATTTT
>few|TRBD1|TRBV29-1|TRBJ2-7
CSVAGTGSYEQYF
TGCAGCGTTGCCGGGACAGGCTCCTACGAGCAGTACTTC
>NA|TRBD1|TRBV6-5|TRBJ1-5
CASSSGTGVHQPQHF
TGTGCCAGCAGTTCCGGGACAGGGGTGCACCAGCCCCAGCATTTT